This TCR beta chain was recovered during a study of T cell responses to AZD1222 COVID-19 vaccine. Study-wide results and caveats: Vaccine-associated CD4 TCRs spanned spike, dominant at 160-218 and 743-854. Epitopes outside B.1.351 and B.1.1.7 mutated regions reportedly drew nearly half of spike TCRs. Just six AZD1222 recipients tested seropositive at baseline. Clonal diversity was possibly underestimated; the donors were predominantly white British and more often female.

This CDR3 has 16 residues. Trimming at V came to 5 bases and at J to 0 bases, leaving 9 bases not matched to a gene. Germline lookup yields CDR1 LNHDA and CDR2 SQIVND (reference sequence). TCRdb's copy holds only in-frame clones and misses some; the assay was immunoSEQ multiplex PCR. The table lists 100,000 to 150,000 clones, 92% of them singletons. Concerning this clone itself: Its specificity is unknown.

This chain connects TRBV19 to TRBJ1-2; 7 bases map to TRBD1. Sequenced here: peripheral blood, sampled 28 days after the second AZD1222 dose. This receptor was identified in an adult who received the AZD1222 COVID-19 vaccine. CDR3: CASSPGGQGANYGYTF. The CDR3 DNA follows: TGTGCCAGTAGTCCAGGAGGGCAGGGGGCTAACTATGGCTACACCTTC.